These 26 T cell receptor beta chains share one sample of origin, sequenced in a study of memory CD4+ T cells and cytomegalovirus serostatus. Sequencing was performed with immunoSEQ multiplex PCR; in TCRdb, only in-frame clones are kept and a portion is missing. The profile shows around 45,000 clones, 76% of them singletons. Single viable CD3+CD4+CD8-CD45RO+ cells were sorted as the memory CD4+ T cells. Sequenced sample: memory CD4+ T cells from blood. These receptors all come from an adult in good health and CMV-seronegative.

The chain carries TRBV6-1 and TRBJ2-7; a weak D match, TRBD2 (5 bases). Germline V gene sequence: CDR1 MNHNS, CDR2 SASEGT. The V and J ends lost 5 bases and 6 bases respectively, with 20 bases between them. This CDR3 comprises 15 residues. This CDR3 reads CASSLIPHPTSEQYF. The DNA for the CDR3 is TGTGCCAGCAGTCTAATACCCCACCCTACTAGCGAGCAGTACTTC.

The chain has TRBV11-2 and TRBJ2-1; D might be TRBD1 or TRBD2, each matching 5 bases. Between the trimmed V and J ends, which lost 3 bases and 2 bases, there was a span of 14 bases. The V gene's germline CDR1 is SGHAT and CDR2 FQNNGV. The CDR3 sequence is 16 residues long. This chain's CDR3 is CASSFQTPGPYNEQFF. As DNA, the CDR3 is TGTGCCAGCAGCTTCCAAACCCCGGGACCCTACAATGAGCAGTTCTTC.

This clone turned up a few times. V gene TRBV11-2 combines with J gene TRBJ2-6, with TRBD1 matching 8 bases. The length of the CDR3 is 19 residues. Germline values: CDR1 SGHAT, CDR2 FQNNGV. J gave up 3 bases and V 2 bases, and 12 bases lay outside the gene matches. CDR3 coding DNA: TGTGCCAGCAGCTTAATCAGTTACCAGGGGGCAGGTGGGGCCAACGTCCTGACTTTC. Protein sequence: CASSLISYQGAGGANVLTF.

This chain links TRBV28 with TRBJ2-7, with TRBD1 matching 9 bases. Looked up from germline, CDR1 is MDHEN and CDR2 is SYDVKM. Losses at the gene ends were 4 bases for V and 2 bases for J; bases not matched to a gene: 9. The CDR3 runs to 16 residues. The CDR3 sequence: CASSSVPGQGPYEQYF. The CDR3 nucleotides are TGTGCCAGCAGTTCAGTCCCGGGACAGGGTCCCTACGAGCAGTACTTC.

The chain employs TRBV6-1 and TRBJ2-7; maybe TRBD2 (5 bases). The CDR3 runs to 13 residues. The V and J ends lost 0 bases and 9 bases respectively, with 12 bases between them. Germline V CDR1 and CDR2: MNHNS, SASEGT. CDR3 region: CASSEANRRLQYF. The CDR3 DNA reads TGTGCCAGCAGTGAAGCGAATAGGAGGTTGCAGTACTTC.

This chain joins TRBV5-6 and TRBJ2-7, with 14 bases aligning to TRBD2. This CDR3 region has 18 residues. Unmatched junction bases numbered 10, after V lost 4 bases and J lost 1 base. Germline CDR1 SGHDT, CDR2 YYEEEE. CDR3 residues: CASSNRLAGGRFSYEQYF. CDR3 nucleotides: TGTGCCAGCAGCAACCGACTAGCGGGGGGGCGTTTTTCCTACGAGCAGTACTTC.

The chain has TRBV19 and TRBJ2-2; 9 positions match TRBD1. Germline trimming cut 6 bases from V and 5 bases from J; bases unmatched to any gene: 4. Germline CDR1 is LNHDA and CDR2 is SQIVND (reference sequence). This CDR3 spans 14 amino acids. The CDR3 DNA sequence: TGTGCCAGTAGCGACGGACAGGGGACCGGGGAGCTGTTTTTT. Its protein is CASSDGQGTGELFF.

CDR3 bases: TGTGCCAGCTTCGGTGGCTACACCTTC. The encoded protein is CASFGGYTF. The J gene is TRBJ1-2, the V gene TRBV18; no clear D. V lost 7 bases and J lost 7, with 4 bases in between. The CDR3 runs to 9 residues. Germline V gene lookup returns CDR1 KGHSH and CDR2 LQKENI.

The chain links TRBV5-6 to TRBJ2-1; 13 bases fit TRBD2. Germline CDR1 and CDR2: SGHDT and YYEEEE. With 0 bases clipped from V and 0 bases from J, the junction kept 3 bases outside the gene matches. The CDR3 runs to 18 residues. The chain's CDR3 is CASSLVTSGGTSYNEQFF. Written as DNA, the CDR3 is TGTGCCAGCAGCTTGGTGACTAGCGGGGGGACCTCCTACAATGAGCAGTTCTTC.

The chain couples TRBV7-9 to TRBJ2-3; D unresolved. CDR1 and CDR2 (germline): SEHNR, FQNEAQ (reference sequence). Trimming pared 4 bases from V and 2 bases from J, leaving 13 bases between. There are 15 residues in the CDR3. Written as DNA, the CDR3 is TGTGCCAGCAGCTCGTCCTCGTCGGACACAGATACGCAGTATTTT. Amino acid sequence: CASSSSSSDTDTQYF. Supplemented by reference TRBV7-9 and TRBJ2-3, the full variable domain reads DTGVSQNPRHKITKRGQNVTFRCDPISEHNRLYWYRQTLGQGPEFLTYFQNEAQLEKSRLLSDRFSAERPKGSFSTLEIQRTEQGDSAMYLCASSSSSSDTDTQYFGPGTRLTVL.

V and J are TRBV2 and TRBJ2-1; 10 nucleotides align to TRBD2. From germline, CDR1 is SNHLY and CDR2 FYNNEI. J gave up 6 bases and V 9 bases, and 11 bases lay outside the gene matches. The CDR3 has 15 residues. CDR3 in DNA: TGTGCCAGTGCTCGCCGACTAGCGGGTTTCAATGAGCAGTTCTTC. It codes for CASARRLAGFNEQFF.

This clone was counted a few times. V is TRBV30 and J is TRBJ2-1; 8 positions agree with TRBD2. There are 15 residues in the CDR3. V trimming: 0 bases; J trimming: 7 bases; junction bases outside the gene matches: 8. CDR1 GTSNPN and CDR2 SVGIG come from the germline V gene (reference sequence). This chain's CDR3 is CAWSVMGVAGNEQFF. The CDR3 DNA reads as TGTGCCTGGAGTGTAATGGGAGTAGCGGGGAATGAGCAGTTCTTC. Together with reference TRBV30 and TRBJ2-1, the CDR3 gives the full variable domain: SQTIHQWPATLVQPVGSPLSLECTVEGTSNPNLYWYRQAAGRGLQLLFYSVGIGQISSEVPQNLSASRPQDRQFILSSKKLLLSDSGFYLCAWSVMGVAGNEQFFGPGTRLTVL.

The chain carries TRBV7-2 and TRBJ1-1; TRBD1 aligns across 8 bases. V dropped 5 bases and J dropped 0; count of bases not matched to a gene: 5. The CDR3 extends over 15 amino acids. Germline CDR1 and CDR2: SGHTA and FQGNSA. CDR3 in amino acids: CASSSQTGVNTEAFF. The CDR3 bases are TGTGCCAGCAGCAGCCAGACAGGGGTGAACACTGAAGCTTTCTTT.

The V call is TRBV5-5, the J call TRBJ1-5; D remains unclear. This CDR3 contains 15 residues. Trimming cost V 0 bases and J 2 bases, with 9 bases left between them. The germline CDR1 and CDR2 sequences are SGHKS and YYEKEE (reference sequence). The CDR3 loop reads CASSLVGRGNQPQHF. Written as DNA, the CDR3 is TGTGCCAGCAGCTTGGTGGGCCGGGGCAATCAGCCCCAGCATTTT.

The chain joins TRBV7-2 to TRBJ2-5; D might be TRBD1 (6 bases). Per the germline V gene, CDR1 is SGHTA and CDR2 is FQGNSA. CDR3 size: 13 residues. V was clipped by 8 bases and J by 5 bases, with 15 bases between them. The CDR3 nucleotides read TGTGCCAGCGGGGCGACAGGAGTGGAGACCCAGTACTTC. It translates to CASGATGVETQYF.

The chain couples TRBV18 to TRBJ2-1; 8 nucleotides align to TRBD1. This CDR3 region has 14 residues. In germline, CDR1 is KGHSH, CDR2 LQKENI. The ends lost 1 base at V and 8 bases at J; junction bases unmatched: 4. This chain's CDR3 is CASSPRSGGDEQFF. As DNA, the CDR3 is TGTGCCAGCTCACCACGGTCAGGGGGCGATGAGCAGTTCTTC. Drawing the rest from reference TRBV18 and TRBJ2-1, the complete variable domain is NAGVMQNPRHLVRRRGQEARLRCSPMKGHSHVYWYRQLPEEGLKFMVYLQKENIIDESGMPKERFSAEFPKEGPSILRIQQVVRGDSAAYFCASSPRSGGDEQFFGPGTRLTVL.

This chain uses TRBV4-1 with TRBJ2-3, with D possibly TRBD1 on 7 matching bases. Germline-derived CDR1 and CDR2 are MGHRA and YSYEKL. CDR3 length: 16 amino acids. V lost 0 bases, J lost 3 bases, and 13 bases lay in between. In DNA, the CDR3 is TGCGCCAGCAGCCAAGATTGGAGGGGGCGGACAGATACGCAGTATTTT. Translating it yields CASSQDWRGRTDTQYF.

CDR3 region: CASSPQGGTDTQYF. The CDR3 nucleotides are TGTGCCAGCTCACCACAAGGGGGCACAGATACGCAGTATTTT. V usage is TRBV18 and J usage is TRBJ2-3, with a weak D call TRBD1 (5 bases). The V end was cut by 1 base, the J end by 1 base, with 6 bases between. Germline V gives CDR1 KGHSH, CDR2 LQKENI. The CDR3 covers 14 residues.

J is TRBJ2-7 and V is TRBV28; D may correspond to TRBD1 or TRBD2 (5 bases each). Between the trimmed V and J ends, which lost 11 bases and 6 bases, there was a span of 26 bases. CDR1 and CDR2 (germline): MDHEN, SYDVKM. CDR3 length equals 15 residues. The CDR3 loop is CASPPPGQLGLEQYF. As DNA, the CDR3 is TGTGCCTCCCCCCCACCGGGGCAATTAGGGCTCGAGCAGTACTTC.

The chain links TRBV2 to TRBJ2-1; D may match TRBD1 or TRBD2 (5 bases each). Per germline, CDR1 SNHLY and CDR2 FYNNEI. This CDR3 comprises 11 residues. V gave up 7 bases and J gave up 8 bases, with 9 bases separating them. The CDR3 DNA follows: TGTGCCAGCACCCGAGGGGATGAGCAGTTCTTC. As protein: CASTRGDEQFF.

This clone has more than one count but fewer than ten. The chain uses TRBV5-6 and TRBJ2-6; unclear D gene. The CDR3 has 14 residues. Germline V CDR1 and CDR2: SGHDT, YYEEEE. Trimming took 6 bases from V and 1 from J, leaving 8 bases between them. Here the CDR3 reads CASTMRSGANVLTF. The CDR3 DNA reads TGTGCCAGCACTATGAGGTCTGGGGCCAACGTCCTGACTTTC.

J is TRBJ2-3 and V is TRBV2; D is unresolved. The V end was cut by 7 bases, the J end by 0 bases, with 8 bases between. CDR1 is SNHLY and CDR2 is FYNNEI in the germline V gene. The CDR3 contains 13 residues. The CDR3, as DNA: TGTGCCAGCACTGTATTTAGCACAGATACGCAGTATTTT. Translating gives CASTVFSTDTQYF.

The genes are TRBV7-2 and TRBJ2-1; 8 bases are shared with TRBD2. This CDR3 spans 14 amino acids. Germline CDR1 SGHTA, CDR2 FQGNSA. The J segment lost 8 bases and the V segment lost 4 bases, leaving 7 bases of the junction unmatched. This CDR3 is CASSSPQRGYEQFF. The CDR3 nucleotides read TGTGCCAGCAGCTCCCCCCAGCGGGGGTATGAGCAGTTCTTC.

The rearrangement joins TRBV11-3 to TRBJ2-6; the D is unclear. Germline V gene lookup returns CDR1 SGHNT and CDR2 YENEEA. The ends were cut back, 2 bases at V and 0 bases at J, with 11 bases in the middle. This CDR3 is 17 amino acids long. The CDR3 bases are TGTGCCAGCAGCTTATTTACGGCAGGCTCTGGGGCCAACGTCCTGACTTTC. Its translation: CASSLFTAGSGANVLTF.

The CDR3 DNA reads TGCAGTGCCCCCAGCACAGATACGCAGTATTTT. Translated: CSAPSTDTQYF. This chain links TRBV20-1 with TRBJ2-3, with D uncertain. CDR1 is DFQATT and CDR2 is SNEGSKA in the germline V gene (reference sequence). The CDR3 length is 11 residues. The germline V and J ends were trimmed by 6 bases and 0 bases, with 4 bases remaining between them.

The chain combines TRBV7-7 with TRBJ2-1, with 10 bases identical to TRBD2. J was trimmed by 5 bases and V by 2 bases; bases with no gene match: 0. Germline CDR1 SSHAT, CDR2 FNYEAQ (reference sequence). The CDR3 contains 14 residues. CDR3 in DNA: TGTGCCAGCAGCTTAACTAGCGGGAACAATGAGCAGTTCTTC. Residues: CASSLTSGNNEQFF.